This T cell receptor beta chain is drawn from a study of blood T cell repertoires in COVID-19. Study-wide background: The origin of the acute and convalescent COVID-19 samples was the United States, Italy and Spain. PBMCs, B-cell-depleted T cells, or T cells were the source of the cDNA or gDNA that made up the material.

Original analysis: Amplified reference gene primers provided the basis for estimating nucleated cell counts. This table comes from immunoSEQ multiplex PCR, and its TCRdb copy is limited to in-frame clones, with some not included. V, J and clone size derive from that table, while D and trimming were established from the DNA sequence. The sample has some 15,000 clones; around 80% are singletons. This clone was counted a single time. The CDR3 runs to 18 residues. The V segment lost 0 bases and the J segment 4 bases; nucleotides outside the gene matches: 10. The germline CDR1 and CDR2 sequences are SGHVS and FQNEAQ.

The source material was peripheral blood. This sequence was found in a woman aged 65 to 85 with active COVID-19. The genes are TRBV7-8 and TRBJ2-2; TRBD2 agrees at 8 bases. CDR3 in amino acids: CASSLARWAGGPTGELFF. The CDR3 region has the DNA TGTGCCAGCAGCTTAGCCCGCTGGGCGGGAGGTCCCACCGGGGAGCTGTTTTTT.